This T cell receptor (beta chain) was retrieved from a study of blood T cell repertoires in COVID-19. Study-wide context: The United States, Italy and Spain supplied acute and convalescent COVID-19 samples.

The authors' processing: Counts of nucleated cells, estimated from reference gene primer amplification, were obtained. Only in-frame clones appear in the TCRdb table, and some are missing; sequencing was by immunoSEQ multiplex PCR. That table gives V, J and clone size, and the DNA gave D and trimming. This table has under 95,000 clones, 87% appearing once. Input material: peripheral blood. The sequence was obtained from a man aged 60 to 75 with acute or convalescent COVID-19.

CDR3 amino acids: CASSLAGSYGYTF. For the CDR3, the DNA is TGTGCCAGCAGCTTAGCCGGGAGCTATGGCTACACCTTC. This chain connects TRBV7-9 to TRBJ1-2; no clear D. This CDR3 region has 13 residues. V was shortened by 0 bases and J by 4 bases, with 6 bases between the two germline ends. The germline V gene encodes CDR1 SEHNR and CDR2 FQNEAQ (reference sequence).